These T cell receptor beta chains were read from a single sample in a study of CD8 T cells in Susac syndrome. TCRdb fed the immunoSEQ multiplex PCR reads into MiXCR, producing one record per CDR3 protein. The repertoire holds about 140,000 distinct CDR3 sequences, with 95% as singletons. The sequenced sample was CD4+ T cells from PBMCs. These receptors were taken from a human donor with Susac syndrome. Both conserved end residues are part of each CDR3. D genes are given only for firm matches. Clone sizes are given selectively: once, few, many, or a class where the clone is expanded.

j_call d_call v_call clone_size cdr3_nt cdr3_aa
TRBJ2-7 TRBD2 TRBV25-1 . TGTGCCAGCAAACGGGGAGCGGGAGTACTCTACGAGCAGTACTTC CASKRGAGVLYEQYF
TRBJ1-1 . TRBV6-2/TRBV6-3 . TGTGCCAGCACTAAAACGGGGAACACTGAAGCTTTCTTT CASTKTGNTEAFF
TRBJ2-4 TRBD2 TRBV29-1 . TGCAGCGCACGCCGGACTAGCGAAAACATTCAGTACTTC CSARRTSENIQYF
TRBJ2-2 . TRBV7-2 . TGTGCCAGCAGCCGACGAGGAGGGGATCGAACCGGGGAGCTGTTTTTT CASSRRGGDRTGELFF
TRBJ2-5 TRBD2 TRBV5-4 . TGTGCCAGCAGCTGGACTAGAGACGAGACCCAGTACTTC CASSWTRDETQYF
TRBJ2-2 TRBD1 TRBV3-1 . TGTGCCAGCAGCCTACACGGACAGGGGGCGGGCGGGGAGCTGTTTTTT CASSLHGQGAGGELFF
TRBJ2-3 . TRBV5-1 . TGCGCCAGCAGCCCAGGGGCTTCAACTAGCACAGATACGCAGTATTTT CASSPGASTSTDTQYF
TRBJ2-1 TRBD1 TRBV20-1 . TGCAGTGCTACAAACCGGGACAGCGACAATGAGCAGTTCTTC CSATNRDSDNEQFF
TRBJ2-3 TRBD2 TRBV12-3/TRBV12-4 . TGTGCCAGCAGTCCCAGACTAGCGGGGGGCCACACAGATACGCAGTATTTT CASSPRLAGGHTDTQYF
TRBJ1-4 . TRBV29-1 . TGCAGCGCACAACGGGACGTCAATGAAAAACTGTTTTTT CSAQRDVNEKLFF
TRBJ2-7 TRBD2 TRBV7-6 . TGTGCCAGCAGCTATACTAGCGGAAGCTACGAGCAGTACTTC CASSYTSGSYEQYF
TRBJ1-1 . TRBV20-1 . TGCAGTGCTAGAGAGGACCCAACTGCTGAAGCTTTCTTT CSAREDPTAEAFF
TRBJ2-6 . TRBV4-2 once TGTGCCAGCAGCCAATCCAACTCTGGGGCCAACGTCCTGACTTTC CASSQSNSGANVLTF
TRBJ1-1 . TRBV2 . TGTGCCAGCAGTGAAGCGCTAGGGCGGACAGCGAACACTGAAGCTTTCTTT CASSEALGRTANTEAFF
TRBJ1-1 . TRBV20-1 . TGCAGTGCGCCCGGGACCGCGGGCACTGAAGCTTTCTTT CSAPGTAGTEAFF